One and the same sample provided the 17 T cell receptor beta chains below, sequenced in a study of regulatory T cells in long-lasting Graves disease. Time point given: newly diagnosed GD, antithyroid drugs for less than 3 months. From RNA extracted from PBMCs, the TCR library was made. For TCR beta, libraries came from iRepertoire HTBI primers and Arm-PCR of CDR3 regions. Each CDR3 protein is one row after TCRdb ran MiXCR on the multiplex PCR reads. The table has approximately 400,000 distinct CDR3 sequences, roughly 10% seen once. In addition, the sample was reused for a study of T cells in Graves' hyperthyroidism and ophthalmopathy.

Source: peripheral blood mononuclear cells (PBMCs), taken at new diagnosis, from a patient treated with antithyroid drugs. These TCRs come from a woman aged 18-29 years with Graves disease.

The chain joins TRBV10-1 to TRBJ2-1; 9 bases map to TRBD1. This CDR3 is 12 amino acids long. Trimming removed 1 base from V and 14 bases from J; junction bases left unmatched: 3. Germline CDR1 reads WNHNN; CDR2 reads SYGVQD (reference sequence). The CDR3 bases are TGCGCCAGCAGTGAGTACGGACAGGGGAAGTTCTTC. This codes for CASSEYGQGKFF.

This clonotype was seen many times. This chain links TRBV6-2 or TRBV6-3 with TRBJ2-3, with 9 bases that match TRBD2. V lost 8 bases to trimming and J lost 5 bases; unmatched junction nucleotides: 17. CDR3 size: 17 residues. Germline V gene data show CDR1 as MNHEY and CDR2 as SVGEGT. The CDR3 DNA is TGTGCCAGCCAAAAGGCTCGGCAAGCGGGAGGAAAAGATACGCAGTATTTT. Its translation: CASQKARQAGGKDTQYF.

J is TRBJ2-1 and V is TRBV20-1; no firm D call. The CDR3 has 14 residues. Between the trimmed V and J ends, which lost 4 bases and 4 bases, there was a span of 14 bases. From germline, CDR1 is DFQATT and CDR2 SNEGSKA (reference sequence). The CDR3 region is CSAILNSVYNEQFF. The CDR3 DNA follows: TGCAGTGCTATCCTGAACTCGGTTTACAATGAGCAGTTCTTC.

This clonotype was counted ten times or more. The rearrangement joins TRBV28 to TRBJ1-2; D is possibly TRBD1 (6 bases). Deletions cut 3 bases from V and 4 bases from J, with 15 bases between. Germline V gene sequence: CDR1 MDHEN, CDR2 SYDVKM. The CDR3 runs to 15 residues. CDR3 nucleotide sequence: TGTGCCAGCAGTTTTGAGGGGGGGCCGTCCTATGGCTACACCTTC. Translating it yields CASSFEGGPSYGYTF.

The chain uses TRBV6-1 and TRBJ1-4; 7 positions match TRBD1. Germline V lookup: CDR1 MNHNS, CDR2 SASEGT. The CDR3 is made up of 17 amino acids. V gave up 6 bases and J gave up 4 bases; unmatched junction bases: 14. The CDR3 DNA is TGTGCCAGCAGGAATGGGGGAGGGGGCGTCGGTAATGAAAAACTGTTTTTT. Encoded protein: CASRNGGGGVGNEKLFF.

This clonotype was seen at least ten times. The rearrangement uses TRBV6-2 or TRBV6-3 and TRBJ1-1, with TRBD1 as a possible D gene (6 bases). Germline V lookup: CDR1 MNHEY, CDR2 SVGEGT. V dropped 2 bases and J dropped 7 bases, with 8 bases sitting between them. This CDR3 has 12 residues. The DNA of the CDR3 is TGTGCCAGCAGTTACCAGACAGGTGAAGCTTTCTTT. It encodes CASSYQTGEAFF.

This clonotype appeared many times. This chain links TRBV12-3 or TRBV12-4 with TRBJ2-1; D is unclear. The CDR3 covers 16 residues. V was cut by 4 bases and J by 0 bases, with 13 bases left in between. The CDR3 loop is CASSSLGRSSYNEQFF. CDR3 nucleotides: TGTGCCAGCAGTTCGTTAGGACGGAGCTCCTACAATGAGCAGTTCTTC.

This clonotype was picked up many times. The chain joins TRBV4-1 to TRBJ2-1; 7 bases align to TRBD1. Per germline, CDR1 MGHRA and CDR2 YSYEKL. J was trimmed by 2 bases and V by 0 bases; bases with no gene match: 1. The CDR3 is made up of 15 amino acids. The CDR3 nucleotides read TGCGCCAGCAGCCAAGAAGGGGGCCCCTACAATGAGCAGTTCTTC. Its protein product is CASSQEGGPYNEQFF.

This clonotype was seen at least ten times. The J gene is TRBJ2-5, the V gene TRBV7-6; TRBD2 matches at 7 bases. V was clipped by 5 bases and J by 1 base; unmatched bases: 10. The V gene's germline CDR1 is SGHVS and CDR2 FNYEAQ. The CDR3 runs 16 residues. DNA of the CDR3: TGTGCCAGCAGCCTATACCGGCGGGGGACCCAAGAGACCCAGTACTTC. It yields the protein CASSLYRRGTQETQYF.

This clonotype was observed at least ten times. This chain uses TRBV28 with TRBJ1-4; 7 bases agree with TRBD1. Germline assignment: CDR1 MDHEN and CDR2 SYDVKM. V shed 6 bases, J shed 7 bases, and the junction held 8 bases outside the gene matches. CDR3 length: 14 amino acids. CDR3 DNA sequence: TGTGCCAGCAGCTTGGGACAGCGCTCTGAAAAACTGTTTTTT. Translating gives CASSLGQRSEKLFF.

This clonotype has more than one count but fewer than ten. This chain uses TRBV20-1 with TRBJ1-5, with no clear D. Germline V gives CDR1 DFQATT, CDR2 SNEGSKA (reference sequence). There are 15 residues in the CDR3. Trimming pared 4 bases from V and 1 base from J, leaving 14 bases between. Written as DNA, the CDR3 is TGCAGTGCTACCCGTACCTATGGGAGCAATCAGCCCCAGCATTTT. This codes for CSATRTYGSNQPQHF.

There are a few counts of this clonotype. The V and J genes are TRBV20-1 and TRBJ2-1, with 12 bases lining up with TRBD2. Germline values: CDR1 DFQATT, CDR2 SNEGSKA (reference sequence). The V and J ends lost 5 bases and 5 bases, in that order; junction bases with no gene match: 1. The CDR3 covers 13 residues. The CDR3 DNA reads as TGCAGTGCTCTAGCGGGAGGGCACAATGAGCAGTTCTTC. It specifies CSALAGGHNEQFF.

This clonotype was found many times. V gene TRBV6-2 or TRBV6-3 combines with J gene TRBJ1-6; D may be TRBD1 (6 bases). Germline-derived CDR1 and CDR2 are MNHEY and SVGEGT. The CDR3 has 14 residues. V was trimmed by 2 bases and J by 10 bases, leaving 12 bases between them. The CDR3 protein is CASSYQGRMSPLHF. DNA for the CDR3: TGTGCCAGCAGTTACCAGGGGAGGATGTCACCCCTCCACTTT.

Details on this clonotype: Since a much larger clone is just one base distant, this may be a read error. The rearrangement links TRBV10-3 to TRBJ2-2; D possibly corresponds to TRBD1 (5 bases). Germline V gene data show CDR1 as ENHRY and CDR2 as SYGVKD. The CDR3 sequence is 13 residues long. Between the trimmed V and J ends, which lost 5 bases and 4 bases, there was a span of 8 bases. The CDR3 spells CAISLRATGELFF. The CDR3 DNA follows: TGTGCCATCAGTCTCAGGGCCACCGGGGAGCTGTTTTTT.

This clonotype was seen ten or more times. CDR3 sequence: CASSGGPFDEQFF. CDR3 in DNA: TGTGCCAGCAGCGGGGGACCTTTCGATGAGCAGTTCTTC. This chain links TRBV11-1 with TRBJ2-1; either TRBD1 or TRBD2 may fit D (5 bases each). The V gene lost 5 bases and the J gene lost 8 bases, with 13 bases spanning the gap. This CDR3 is 13 amino acids long. Germline CDR1 and CDR2: SGHAT and FQDESV (reference sequence).

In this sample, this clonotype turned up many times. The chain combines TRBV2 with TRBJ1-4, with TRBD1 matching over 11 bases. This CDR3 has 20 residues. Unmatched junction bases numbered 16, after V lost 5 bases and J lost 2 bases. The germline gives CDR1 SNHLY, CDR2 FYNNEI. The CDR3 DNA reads TGTGCCAGCAGTTTCAACTCCGGGACAGGGGGACTTGCTACTAATGAAAAACTGTTTTTT. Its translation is CASSFNSGTGGLATNEKLFF.

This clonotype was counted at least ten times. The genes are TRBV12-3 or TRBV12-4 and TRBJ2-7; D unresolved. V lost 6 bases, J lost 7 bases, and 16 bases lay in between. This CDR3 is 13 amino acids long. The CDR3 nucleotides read TGTGCCAGCAGCCGAAGCCCGGAGATGGAGCAGTACTTC. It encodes CASSRSPEMEQYF.